The present T cell receptor beta chain was sequenced within a study of OX40 agonist ivuxolimab in advanced cancers. The overall study: Ivuxolimab, an antibody acting as an agonist of OX40 (CD134), was used to treat patients. Patients were infused with ivuxolimab every 2 weeks at 0.01 to 10 mg/kg. Checkpoint inhibitors had been given previously to 35% to 50% of patients. Points from the study as a whole: No antigen was identified for the clonally expanded peripheral T cells.

Trimming cost V 11 bases and J 8 bases; bases outside gene matches: 7. The CDR3 totals 12 residues. The germline V gene encodes CDR1 SNHLY and CDR2 FYNNEI. The table came from immunoSEQ multiplex PCR; TCRdb's copy has only in-frame clones and leaves some out. The profile shows 78,000 or so clones, 92% of them singletons. In regard to this clone: Antigen unknown.

V gene TRBV2 combines with J gene TRBJ2-1, with 9 bases fitting TRBD1. This sequence was found in an adult with an advanced solid tumor such as melanoma, head and neck, liver or kidney cancer. The input for sequencing was CD4+ or CD8+ T cells sorted from blood, taken in a trial of the OX40 agonist ivuxolimab. CDR3 nucleotides: TGTGCCGACCGGGACAGGGTCGATGAGCAGTTCTTC. This encodes CADRDRVDEQFF.